This entry is about one T cell receptor (beta chain). Its antigen remains unidentified. The entry originates in a study of CD4 T cells in relation to SARS-CoV-2 and coronaviruses. Study context: PBMCs were cultured with antigen for 10 days before TCR beta sequencing. Findings and caveats of the study: Crossreactive clones expanded significantly less to SARS-CoV-2 than monoreactive clones.

V was trimmed by 4 bases and J by 6 bases, leaving 10 bases between them. Germline-derived CDR1 and CDR2 are LNHNV and YYDKDF (reference sequence). The CDR3 extends over 13 amino acids. Clones were read by immunoSEQ multiplex PCR, and TCRdb kept only the in-frame ones, dropping some. In the table there are about 43,000 clones, almost 85% of which are singletons. Naive and memory CD4+ T cells were separated from cryopreserved PBMCs. Naive or memory CD4+ cells were cultured 1:1 with T cell-depleted PBMCs plus CEF. This clonotype was obtained from an adult with COVID-19. The chain joins TRBV15 to TRBJ1-5; no clear D. The source material was naive CD4+ T cells from PBMCs, cultured in vitro. Regarding subset: naive CD4+ T cells isolated by negative enrichment. The CDR3 loop reads CATSNWGSQPQHF. CDR3 sequence (DNA): TGTGCCACCAGCAATTGGGGTTCTCAGCCCCAGCATTTT.